These 21 T cell receptor beta chains share one sample of origin, sequenced in a study of T-cell memory formation after mild COVID-19 (dated by TCRdb to the early 2020s). The library was prepared using 5' RACE. TCRdb shows the sequencer as Illumina NovaSeq 6000. Through fastp at Q25 and MiXCR, TCRdb rebuilt clones from the public reads, retaining in-frame beta chains. All rows with the same CDR3 protein become a single entry with the most common DNA and genes. In all, the sample holds 140,000 to 150,000 distinct CDR3 sequences, and about 25% of those were seen once. The ten largest make up 24% of the sample. Source material: PBMCs or a T cell subset sorted from them (not recorded which). These receptor sequences come from an adult woman who had mild COVID-19 (a few samples of this study predate the infection). The sample titles of this study are shuffled in the database, so cell type and time point are left out; the donor was told from shared clones.

This clonotype showed up just a few times. This chain joins TRBV11-2 and TRBJ2-1; tentatively, D is TRBD2 (6 bases). Germline V gene data show CDR1 as SGHAT and CDR2 as FQNNGV. The CDR3 extends over 12 amino acids. Trimming shortened V by 2 bases and J by 13 bases, and 12 bases separated the two germline ends. The CDR3 nucleotides are TGTGCCAGCAGCTTACGCGGGACGAATCAGTTCTTC. Translating it yields CASSLRGTNQFF.

The chain joins TRBV15 to TRBJ2-3; D remains ambiguous. The CDR3 consists of 16 residues. The V and J ends lost 0 bases and 0 bases respectively, with 10 bases between them. The germline gives CDR1 LNHNV, CDR2 YYDKDF (reference sequence). CDR3 amino acids: CATSRESAYSTDTQYF. The CDR3 DNA follows: TGTGCCACCAGCAGAGAATCAGCTTACAGCACAGATACGCAGTATTTT.

This clonotype was counted only a few times. This chain connects TRBV11-3 to TRBJ2-1, with D possibly being TRBD2 (6 bases). V lost 4 bases to trimming and J lost 0 bases, with 19 bases between them. Germline V gives CDR1 SGHNT, CDR2 YENEEA. CDR3 length: 18 residues. This chain's CDR3 is CASSSDSAGGSSYNEQFF. DNA of the CDR3: TGTGCCAGCAGCTCAGATTCAGCGGGCGGTAGCTCCTACAATGAGCAGTTCTTC.

V is TRBV11-2 and J is TRBJ2-3; D is unresolved. Germline V gene sequence: CDR1 SGHAT, CDR2 FQNNGV. V was pared by 4 bases and J by 6 bases, with 8 bases between. The CDR3 runs 12 residues. The CDR3 region has the DNA TGTGCCAGCAGCTCCCTCGACGATACGCAGTATTTT. It translates to CASSSLDDTQYF. Drawing the rest from reference TRBV11-2 and TRBJ2-3, the complete variable domain is EAGVAQSPRYKIIEKRQSVAFWCNPISGHATLYWYQQILGQGPKLLIQFQNNGVVDDSQLPKDRFSAERLKGVDSTLKIQPAKLEDSAVYLCASSSLDDTQYFGPGTRLTVL.

Points on this clonotype: A junction boundary mismatches the germline segment, possibly from a read error. CDR3 in amino acids: CSAQGIYEHYF. For the CDR3, the DNA is TGCAGCGCCCAGGGGATCTACGAGCATTACTTC. The rearrangement links TRBV29-1 to TRBJ2-7; maybe TRBD1 (6 bases). This CDR3 contains 11 residues. Germline V CDR1 and CDR2: SQVTM, ANQGSEA.

The chain employs TRBV15 and TRBJ2-3; D might be TRBD2 (6 bases). Trimming removed 0 bases at V and 5 bases at J, with 18 bases between. Germline V CDR1 and CDR2: LNHNV, YYDKDF (reference sequence). The length of the CDR3 is 17 residues. In DNA, the CDR3 is TGTGCCACCAGCAGAGATTATGGGGGAGGCGGAGGAGATACGCAGTATTTT. This gives the protein CATSRDYGGGGGDTQYF.

This clonotype came up a few times. The CDR3 spells CSVGGTGVDEQYF. CDR3 DNA: TGCAGCGTAGGCGGGACAGGGGTCGACGAGCAGTACTTC. The V call is TRBV29-1, the J call TRBJ2-7, with 10 bases fitting TRBD1. The CDR3 totals 13 residues. Losses at the gene ends were 6 bases for V and 5 bases for J; bases not matched to a gene: 7. Germline CDR1 reads SQVTM; CDR2 reads ANQGSEA.

J is TRBJ1-1 and V is TRBV27; a possible D gene is TRBD1 (5 bases). CDR3 length: 15 residues. Germline V gene lookup returns CDR1 MNHEY and CDR2 SMNVEV (reference sequence). V was pared by 6 bases and J by 3 bases, with 17 bases between. CDR3 DNA: TGTGCCAGCAGCCGGACGGGGGGGGTCTACACTGAAGCTTTCTTT. It specifies CASSRTGGVYTEAFF.

The CDR3 protein is CASSPDTHGSHEQYF. The CDR3 coding sequence is TGTGCCAGCTCACCGGACACACATGGTAGCCACGAGCAGTACTTC. The chain links TRBV18 to TRBJ2-7, with D maybe TRBD1 (5 bases). The CDR3 covers 15 residues. CDR1 KGHSH and CDR2 LQKENI come from the germline V gene. The V end was cut by 3 bases, the J end by 5 bases, with 17 bases between.

The rearrangement joins TRBV7-8 to TRBJ1-3; unclear D gene. The germline CDR1 and CDR2 sequences are SGHVS and FQNEAQ. V lost 1 base and J 4 bases, leaving 8 bases between the germline ends. The CDR3 sequence is 14 residues long. The CDR3 coding sequence is TGTGCCAGCAGCTTAGTAGGGAGGGGAAACACCATATATTTT. Amino acids: CASSLVGRGNTIYF.

This clonotype was detected a few times. The CDR3 loop is CASSSGTPYTGELFF. The DNA for the CDR3 is TGTGCCAGCAGCTCGGGGACACCTTACACCGGGGAGCTGTTTTTT. The V call is TRBV5-5, the J call TRBJ2-2, with D maybe TRBD1 (6 bases). CDR3 length equals 15 residues. Germline CDR1 is SGHKS and CDR2 is YYEKEE (reference sequence). Trimming took off 3 bases at V and 3 bases at J, with 12 bases between the two ends.

At least ten counts were recorded for this clonotype. The genes are TRBV27 and TRBJ1-4; possible D gene TRBD1, 6 bases. Germline-derived CDR1 and CDR2 are MNHEY and SMNVEV (reference sequence). The CDR3 is 16 amino acids. V was cut by 5 bases and J by 3 bases, with 16 bases left in between. CDR3 sequence reads: CASSHLTGTPNEKLFF. The CDR3 nucleotides read TGTGCCAGCAGTCATTTAACAGGGACGCCTAATGAAAAACTGTTTTTT.

V gene TRBV7-8 combines with J gene TRBJ1-1; D perhaps matches TRBD1 (6 bases). V lost 7 bases and J 6 bases, leaving 12 bases between the germline ends. The CDR3 length is 12 residues. Germline V gives CDR1 SGHVS, CDR2 FQNEAQ. The CDR3 DNA follows: TGTGCCAGCACCCCGGGGGGCGCTGAAGCTTTCTTT. Its translation: CASTPGGAEAFF.

The chain has TRBV20-1 and TRBJ1-1, with 8 bases matching TRBD1. The V segment lost 5 bases and the J segment 8 bases; nucleotides outside the gene matches: 10. The CDR3 length is 13 residues. Germline V lookup: CDR1 DFQATT, CDR2 SNEGSKA (reference sequence). CDR3 sequence (DNA): TGCAGTGCTTATTCCGGGACAGGCTTCGAAGCTTTCTTT. It specifies CSAYSGTGFEAFF.

V usage is TRBV6-4 and J usage is TRBJ2-3; D not resolved. Trimming took 4 bases from V and 1 from J, leaving 9 bases between them. Looked up from germline, CDR1 is MRHNA and CDR2 is SNTAGT. CDR3 size: 14 residues. The CDR3 reads CASSGAGGTDTQYF. As DNA, the CDR3 is TGTGCCAGCAGTGGGGCCGGTGGCACAGATACGCAGTATTTT.

The chain combines TRBV5-1 with TRBJ1-1; D possibly corresponds to TRBD1 (6 bases). Germline CDR1 SGHRS, CDR2 YFSETQ. This CDR3 region has 14 residues. The V end lost 5 bases, the J end lost 0 bases, and 11 bases lay between the germline ends. The CDR3 here is CASSYRALNTEAFF. CDR3 DNA: TGCGCCAGCAGTTACAGGGCCCTGAACACTGAAGCTTTCTTT.

In the case of this clonotype: Sequence at one end of the junction differs from germline and may be a read error. The V call is TRBV11-2, the J call TRBJ2-3, with a tentative D call TRBD1 (6 bases). CDR3 length equals 10 residues. The germline V gene encodes CDR1 SGHAT and CDR2 FQNNGV. This CDR3 reads CASSGTFLHF. CDR3 nucleotides: TGTGCCAGCAGCGGGACATTTCTGCATTTT.

CDR3 amino acids: CASSPSGWETQYF. For the CDR3, the DNA is TGTGCCAGCAGCCCGTCGGGATGGGAGACCCAGTACTTC. The chain has TRBV9 and TRBJ2-5, with D possibly matching TRBD2 (5 bases). The germline V and J ends were trimmed by 4 bases and 5 bases, with 12 bases remaining between them. The V gene's germline CDR1 is SGDLS and CDR2 YYNGEE. The CDR3 contains 13 residues. The full variable domain, in which reference TRBV9 and TRBJ2-5 provide the parts outside the CDR3, is DSGVTQTPKHLITATGQRVTLRCSPRSGDLSVYWYQQSLDQGLQFLIQYYNGEERAKGNILERFSAQQFPDLHSELNLSSLELGDSALYFCASSPSGWETQYFGPGTRLLVL.

The rearrangement joins TRBV7-9 to TRBJ2-5; 9 bases map to TRBD1. CDR1 is SEHNR, CDR2 FQNEAQ, per germline (reference sequence). V dropped 5 bases and J dropped 5; count of bases not matched to a gene: 6. This CDR3 spans 14 amino acids. CDR3 bases: TGTGCCAGCAGCCGACAGGGGGTCGTGGAGACCCAGTACTTC. Amino acids: CASSRQGVVETQYF.

V and J are TRBV11-1 and TRBJ2-1; unclear D gene. CDR3 length: 11 amino acids. CDR1 is SGHAT, CDR2 FQDESV, per germline (reference sequence). The germline V and J ends were trimmed by 3 bases and 10 bases, with 7 bases remaining between them. The CDR3 region is CASSFSREQFF. The DNA for the CDR3 is TGTGCCAGCAGCTTTAGTAGGGAGCAGTTCTTC.

The chain is built from TRBV12-3 or TRBV12-4 and TRBJ1-1; D ambiguous. The length of the CDR3 is 13 residues. The V and J ends lost 6 bases and 8 bases respectively, with 16 bases between them. The CDR3 loop is CASSPAPGMEAFF. As DNA, the CDR3 is TGTGCCAGCAGCCCCGCGCCGGGGATGGAAGCTTTCTTT.